Following are 20 T cell receptor beta chains from one sample sequenced in a study of control samples from healthy donors and cancer patients. Repertoires were generated with immunoSEQ multiplex PCR, while TCRdb's copy carries only in-frame clones and drops some. Seen here are 170,000 or so clones, 85% to 95% observed once, and the top ten hold roughly 1.5%. Specimen: blood. These receptors came from a man younger than 35 in good health.

The chain uses TRBV28 and TRBJ2-7; D possibly corresponds to TRBD2 (7 bases). The CDR3 contains 15 residues. CDR1 and CDR2 from the germline V gene are MDHEN and SYDVKM. V lost 4 bases to trimming and J lost 2 bases, with 15 bases between them. CDR3 region: CASSSRGGEPYEQYF. The DNA of the CDR3 is TGTGCCAGCAGTTCGAGGGGGGGGGAACCCTACGAGCAGTACTTC.

This rearrangement joins TRBV5-1 to TRBJ2-2, with D possibly matching TRBD2 (6 bases). Trimming stripped 0 bases from V and 5 bases from J, with 11 bases between. This CDR3 comprises 15 residues. Per the germline V gene, CDR1 is SGHRS and CDR2 is YFSETQ. The CDR3 protein is CASSLADYPTGELFF. In DNA, the CDR3 is TGCGCCAGCAGCTTGGCGGACTACCCTACCGGGGAGCTGTTTTTT.

This chain links TRBV4-1 with TRBJ1-5; D uncertain. V was shortened by 1 base and J by 5 bases, with 9 bases between the two germline ends. In germline, CDR1 is MGHRA, CDR2 YSYEKL. The CDR3 covers 14 residues. CDR3 loop: CASSQGGVDQPQHF. In nucleotides, the CDR3 is TGCGCCAGCAGCCAAGGAGGAGTGGATCAGCCCCAGCATTTT.

The chain is built from TRBV9 and TRBJ2-2; D is perhaps TRBD1 (6 bases). CDR3 length equals 12 residues. V lost 6 bases and J 7 bases, leaving 10 bases between the germline ends. Germline CDR1 SGDLS, CDR2 YYNGEE. Here the CDR3 reads CASTRGDGELFF. CDR3 nucleotides: TGTGCCAGCACCAGGGGAGACGGGGAGCTGTTTTTT.

This clone was recorded once. The chain links TRBV27 to TRBJ2-1; D possibly corresponds to TRBD2 (5 bases). This CDR3 has 14 amino acids. The V end was cut by 4 bases, the J end by 6 bases, with 13 bases between. CDR1 is MNHEY and CDR2 is SMNVEV in the germline V gene (reference sequence). CDR3 amino acids: CASSSSHGGNEQFF. The CDR3 DNA sequence: TGTGCCAGCAGTTCATCACACGGAGGCAATGAGCAGTTCTTC.

The chain has TRBV10-3 and TRBJ2-7, with 8 bases aligning to TRBD1. Per the germline V gene, CDR1 is ENHRY and CDR2 is SYGVKD. This CDR3 region has 13 residues. V shed 6 bases, J shed 11 bases, and the junction held 12 bases outside the gene matches. The CDR3 is CAISHSTGQGEYF. The CDR3 coding sequence is TGTGCCATCAGCCATTCCACCGGACAGGGCGAGTACTTC.

The chain uses TRBV5-6 and TRBJ1-3; the D is unclear. The CDR3 covers 16 residues. V was clipped by 2 bases and J by 0 bases, with 12 bases between them. Germline V lookup: CDR1 SGHDT, CDR2 YYEEEE. The CDR3 here is CASSLSGLPSGNTIYF. The CDR3 DNA follows: TGTGCCAGCAGCTTATCCGGCCTGCCCTCTGGAAACACCATATATTTT.

The chain links TRBV5-1 to TRBJ2-7; no definite D call. The V and J ends lost 4 bases and 0 bases respectively, with 14 bases between them. This CDR3 has 15 amino acids. Germline CDR1 SGHRS, CDR2 YFSETQ. CDR3 sequence: CASSAALTDSYEQYF. Here the CDR3 DNA reads TGCGCCAGCAGCGCGGCCCTGACCGACTCCTACGAGCAGTACTTC.

The CDR3 is CASSPENNEQFF. The CDR3, as DNA: TGTGCCAGCTCCCCCGAAAACAATGAGCAGTTCTTC. The rearrangement uses TRBV18 and TRBJ2-1; the D is unclear. The germline V gene encodes CDR1 KGHSH and CDR2 LQKENI. This CDR3 comprises 12 residues. V lost 6 bases and J lost 5, with 8 bases in between.

Of note for this clone: At one end the junction does not follow the germline gene, possibly because of a read error. Other nucleotide sequences from this sample produce the same CDR3. The gene calls are TRBV2 and TRBJ1-5; 7 nucleotides align to TRBD1. Germline lookup yields CDR1 SNHLY and CDR2 FYNNEI. The CDR3 has 14 amino acids. CDR3 protein: CASSGGQSNQPQHF. The CDR3 DNA reads TGTGCCAGCAGCGGGGGACAGAGCAATCAACCCCAGCATTTT.

Only one count was recorded for this clone. V is TRBV7-9 and J is TRBJ2-4, with a weak D call TRBD1 (5 bases). Per germline, CDR1 SEHNR and CDR2 FQNEAQ (reference sequence). This CDR3 has 13 residues. The V end was cut by 6 bases, the J end by 7 bases, with 13 bases between. This CDR3 reads CASRARAGNIQYF. The DNA for the CDR3 is TGTGCCAGCAGGGCCAGGGCAGGGAACATTCAGTACTTC.

The gene calls are TRBV24-1 and TRBJ1-2; D gene unclear. Germline V gene sequence: CDR1 KGHDR, CDR2 SFDVKD. The CDR3 consists of 13 residues. Deletions cut 5 bases from V and 3 bases from J, with 9 bases between. CDR3 coding DNA: TGTGCCACCAGTGTAGGGCGACACTATGGCTACACCTTC. Amino acid sequence: CATSVGRHYGYTF.

The gene calls are TRBV4-2 and TRBJ2-7; 9 positions match TRBD2. This CDR3 has 16 residues. J gave up 1 base and V 4 bases, and 8 bases lay outside the gene matches. Germline CDR1 and CDR2: LGHNA and YNFKEQ. The CDR3: CASSRNSGGLSYEQYF. As DNA, the CDR3 is TGTGCCAGCAGCCGGAATAGCGGGGGCCTTTCCTACGAGCAGTACTTC.

The chain uses TRBV5-1 and TRBJ2-7, with 10 bases identical to TRBD1. The CDR3 spans 13 residues. After removal of 8 bases from V and 5 bases from J, the junction contained 7 bases not matched to a gene. Germline V gene lookup returns CDR1 SGHRS and CDR2 YFSETQ. CDR3 sequence: CARGRTGGNEQYF. CDR3 bases: TGCGCCAGGGGGAGGACAGGGGGTAACGAGCAGTACTTC.

CDR3 protein: CASSKDMAYEQYF. CDR3 DNA: TGTGCCAGTAGTAAGGACATGGCCTACGAGCAGTACTTC. The genes are TRBV19 and TRBJ2-7, with D possibly matching TRBD1 (5 bases). CDR1 and CDR2 (germline): LNHDA, SQIVND (reference sequence). The CDR3 is made up of 13 amino acids. Trimming cost V 4 bases and J 2 bases, with 9 bases left between them.

The V call is TRBV5-1, the J call TRBJ2-3, with D unclear. This CDR3 has 12 amino acids. Trimming left V 7 bases short and J 5 bases short, with 11 bases between. Germline V CDR1 and CDR2: SGHRS, YFSETQ. The DNA of the CDR3 is TGCGCCAGCCGTCTGACGGGAGATACGCAGTATTTT. This encodes CASRLTGDTQYF.

The genes are TRBV12-5 and TRBJ2-1, with TRBD2 matching 8 bases. The V and J ends lost 0 bases and 6 bases, in that order; junction bases with no gene match: 16. CDR1 and CDR2 (germline): LGHNT, FRNRAP. The CDR3 spans 19 residues. The CDR3: CASGLVPDGGGGPGNEQFF. CDR3 DNA sequence: TGTGCTAGTGGTTTGGTACCGGATGGGGGCGGGGGGCCCGGCAATGAGCAGTTCTTC.

The V and J genes are TRBV3-1 (or the pseudogene TRBV3-2) and TRBJ2-3, with 9 nucleotides matching TRBD1. Per the germline V gene, CDR1 is LGHDT and CDR2 is YNNKEL (reference sequence). The CDR3 is 16 amino acids. V gave up 0 bases and J gave up 1 base; unmatched junction bases: 2. CDR3 DNA: TGTGCCAGCAGCCAAGAATGGACAGGGGGCACAGATACGCAGTATTTT. The encoded protein is CASSQEWTGGTDTQYF.

J is TRBJ2-7 and V is TRBV18; 8 positions match TRBD1. Trimming cost V 1 base and J 2 bases; bases outside gene matches: 7. CDR3 size: 16 residues. Germline-derived CDR1 and CDR2 are KGHSH and LQKENI. The CDR3 sequence is CASSPRMRQGTYEQYF. DNA of the CDR3: TGTGCCAGCTCACCACGAATGAGACAGGGGACCTACGAGCAGTACTTC.

The gene calls are TRBV2 and TRBJ1-5; no firm D call. Germline V gene lookup returns CDR1 SNHLY and CDR2 FYNNEI. The CDR3 contains 11 residues. The germline V and J ends were trimmed by 6 bases and 4 bases, with 4 bases remaining between them. CDR3 DNA: TGTGCCAGCAGCCTAAATCAGCCCCAGCATTTT. Its protein is CASSLNQPQHF.